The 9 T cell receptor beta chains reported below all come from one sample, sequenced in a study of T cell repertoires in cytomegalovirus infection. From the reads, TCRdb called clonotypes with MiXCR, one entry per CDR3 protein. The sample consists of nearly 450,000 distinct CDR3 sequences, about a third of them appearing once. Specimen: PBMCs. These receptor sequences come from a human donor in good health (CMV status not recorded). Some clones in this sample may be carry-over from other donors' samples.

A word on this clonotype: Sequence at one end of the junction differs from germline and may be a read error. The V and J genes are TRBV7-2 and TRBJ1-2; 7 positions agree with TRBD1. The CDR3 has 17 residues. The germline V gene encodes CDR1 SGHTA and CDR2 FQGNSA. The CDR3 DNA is TGTGCCAGCAGCTCCCTCGACAGGGCCTGGGGAAACTATTGCTACACCTTC. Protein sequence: CASSSLDRAWGNYCYTF.

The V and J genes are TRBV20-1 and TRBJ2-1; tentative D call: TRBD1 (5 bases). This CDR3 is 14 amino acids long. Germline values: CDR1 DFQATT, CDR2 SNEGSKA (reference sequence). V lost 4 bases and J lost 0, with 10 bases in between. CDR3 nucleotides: TGCAGTGCTATTCAGGGTCGCTCCTACAATGAGCAGTTCTTC. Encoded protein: CSAIQGRSYNEQFF.

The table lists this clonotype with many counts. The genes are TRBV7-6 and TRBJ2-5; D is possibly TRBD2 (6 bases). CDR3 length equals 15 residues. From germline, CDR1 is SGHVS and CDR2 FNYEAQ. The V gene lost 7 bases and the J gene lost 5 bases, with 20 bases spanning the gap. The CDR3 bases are TGTGCCAGCAAGGAGGCGGGCCTAGGAGGGGAGACCCAGTACTTC. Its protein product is CASKEAGLGGETQYF.

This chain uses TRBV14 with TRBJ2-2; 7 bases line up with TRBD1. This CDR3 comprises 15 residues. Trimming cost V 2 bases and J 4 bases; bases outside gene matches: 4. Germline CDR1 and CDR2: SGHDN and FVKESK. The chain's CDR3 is CASSQFDRVTGELFF. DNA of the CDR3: TGTGCCAGCAGCCAATTTGACAGGGTCACCGGGGAGCTGTTTTTT.

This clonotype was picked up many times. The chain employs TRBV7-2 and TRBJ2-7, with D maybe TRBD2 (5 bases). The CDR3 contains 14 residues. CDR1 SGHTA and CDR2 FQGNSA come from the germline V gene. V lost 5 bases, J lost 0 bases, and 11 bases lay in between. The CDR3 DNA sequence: TGTGCCAGCAGCCCTGGACTCAACTCCTACGAGCAGTACTTC. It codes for CASSPGLNSYEQYF.

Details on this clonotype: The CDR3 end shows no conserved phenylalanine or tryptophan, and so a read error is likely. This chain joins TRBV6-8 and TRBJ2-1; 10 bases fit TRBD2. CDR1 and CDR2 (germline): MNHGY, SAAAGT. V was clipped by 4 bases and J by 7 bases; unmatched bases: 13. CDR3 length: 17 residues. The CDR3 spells CASSSASGGHYWNEQFL. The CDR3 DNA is TGTGCCAGCAGTTCGGCTAGCGGGGGCCACTACTGGAATGAGCAGTTCTTA.

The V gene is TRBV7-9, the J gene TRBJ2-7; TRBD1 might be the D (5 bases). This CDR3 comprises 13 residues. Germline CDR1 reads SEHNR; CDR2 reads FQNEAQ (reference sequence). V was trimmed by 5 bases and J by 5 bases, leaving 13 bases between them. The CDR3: CASSPRTTHEQYF. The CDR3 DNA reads TGTGCCAGCAGCCCCCGGACAACCCACGAGCAGTACTTC.

CDR3: CASSLRPGGYGEKLFF. CDR3 coding DNA: TGTGCCAGCAGTTTACGGCCCGGGGGGTATGGTGAAAAACTGTTTTTT. The V gene is TRBV27, the J gene TRBJ1-4; possibly TRBD1 for D (5 bases). Trimming took 2 bases from V and 7 from J, leaving 17 bases between them. CDR1 and CDR2 from the germline V gene are MNHEY and SMNVEV (reference sequence). The CDR3 sequence is 16 residues long.

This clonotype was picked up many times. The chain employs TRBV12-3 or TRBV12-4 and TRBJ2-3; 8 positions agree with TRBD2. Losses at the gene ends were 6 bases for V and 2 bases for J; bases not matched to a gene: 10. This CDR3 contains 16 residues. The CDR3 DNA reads TGTGCCAGCAGCCCCCGGGGGCGGGGGGACACAGATACGCAGTATTTT. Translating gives CASSPRGRGDTDTQYF.